These 27 T cell receptor beta chains came from one sample sequenced in a study of blood T cell repertoires in COVID-19. Produced via immunoSEQ multiplex PCR; TCRdb's table is partial and in-frame only. The data hold fewer than 150,000 clones, with around 90% observed a single time. Sequenced input: peripheral blood. These receptors were collected from a human donor in a cohort sampled during active COVID-19.

The V gene is TRBV7-8, the J gene TRBJ2-1, with 12 bases matching TRBD2. This CDR3 contains 15 residues. J was trimmed by 8 bases and V by 2 bases; bases with no gene match: 4. Germline V gives CDR1 SGHVS, CDR2 FQNEAQ. CDR3 loop: CASSLSSGRADEQFF. CDR3 DNA: TGTGCCAGCAGCTTATCTAGCGGGAGGGCAGATGAGCAGTTCTTC.

V usage is TRBV10-1 and J usage is TRBJ2-1; 7 positions match TRBD2. V shed 5 bases and J 4 bases; nucleotides not matched to a gene: 11. Germline-derived CDR1 and CDR2 are WNHNN and SYGVQD (reference sequence). This CDR3 is 16 amino acids long. Here the CDR3 DNA reads TGCGCCAGCAGTCCTGGGTCTAGCGGACCTTACAATGAGCAGTTCTTC. Protein sequence: CASSPGSSGPYNEQFF.

This clone was picked up a small number of times. V gene TRBV7-3 combines with J gene TRBJ2-3; 7 nucleotides align to TRBD1. Germline V gene data show CDR1 as SGHTA and CDR2 as FQGTGA. The V segment lost 3 bases and the J segment 9 bases; nucleotides outside the gene matches: 9. The CDR3 spans 14 residues. CDR3 residues: CASSFSRDRQTQYF. The DNA of the CDR3 is TGTGCCAGCAGCTTTAGCCGGGACAGACAGACGCAGTATTTT.

The chain recombines TRBV19 with TRBJ1-2; 9 bases match TRBD1. Germline V CDR1 and CDR2: LNHDA, SQIVND (reference sequence). V gave up 6 bases and J gave up 7 bases; unmatched junction bases: 12. This CDR3 is built from 15 residues. The CDR3 DNA sequence: TGTGCCAGTAGCACCGGAGGGACAGGGATTAGTGGCTACACCTTC. Translated, it gives CASSTGGTGISGYTF.

The V and J genes are TRBV19 and TRBJ1-1; 9 bases line up with TRBD1. After removal of 5 bases from V and 5 bases from J, the junction contained 6 bases not matched to a gene. This CDR3 has 14 amino acids. Germline assignment: CDR1 LNHDA and CDR2 SQIVND (reference sequence). CDR3 in amino acids: CASSLRQGGTEAFF. Written as DNA, the CDR3 is TGTGCCAGTAGTCTCAGACAGGGGGGGACTGAAGCTTTCTTT.

The chain links TRBV7-4 to TRBJ2-7; 9 positions match TRBD2. V trimming: 5 bases; J trimming: 2 bases; junction bases outside the gene matches: 7. The CDR3 has 15 residues. Germline V lookup: CDR1 SGHVT, CDR2 SQSDAQ. In DNA, the CDR3 is TGTGCCAGCAGCCACTGGGGCGGGAGGGCCTACGAGCAGTACTTC. As protein: CASSHWGGRAYEQYF.

The chain recombines TRBV4-1 with TRBJ1-2; 9 bases agree with TRBD1. J was trimmed by 8 bases and V by 0 bases; bases with no gene match: 7. This CDR3 contains 15 residues. The germline gives CDR1 MGHRA, CDR2 YSYEKL. CDR3 loop: CASSQDNTGGQGYTF. In DNA form, the CDR3 reads TGCGCCAGCAGCCAAGATAACACAGGGGGCCAAGGCTACACCTTC.

This chain uses TRBV4-1 with TRBJ2-2, with D maybe TRBD1 (6 bases). Looked up from germline, CDR1 is MGHRA and CDR2 is YSYEKL. The length of the CDR3 is 17 residues. The V gene lost 6 bases and the J gene lost 0 bases, with 17 bases spanning the gap. CDR3 DNA: TGCGCCAGCAGACTATTTCCCGGGACAACGAACACCGGGGAGCTGTTTTTT. Translating gives CASRLFPGTTNTGELFF.

CDR3 in DNA: TGTGCCAGCACCGACGTAACTAGCGGAGCTTCGAACACCGGGGAGCTGTTTTTT. The encoded protein is CASTDVTSGASNTGELFF. The chain couples TRBV2 to TRBJ2-2; 8 bases agree with TRBD2. Germline V lookup: CDR1 SNHLY, CDR2 FYNNEI. J lost 0 bases, V lost 7 bases, and 13 bases had no gene match. The CDR3 totals 18 residues.

As regards this clone: Compared with germline, one end of the junction differs, possibly owing to a read error. V and J are TRBV7-9 and TRBJ2-1; D possibly corresponds to TRBD2 (5 bases). The CDR3 is 15 amino acids. CDR1 is SEHNR and CDR2 is FQNEAQ in the germline V gene (reference sequence). CDR3 DNA: TGTGCCAGCAGCATAGCATACGGGATGGTCAATGAGCAGTTCTTC. Its protein is CASSIAYGMVNEQFF.

This chain links TRBV19 with TRBJ2-7; 7 nucleotides line up with TRBD2. Per germline, CDR1 LNHDA and CDR2 SQIVND (reference sequence). The CDR3 spans 15 residues. The V gene end was trimmed by 6 bases and the J gene end by 2 bases; junction bases not matched to a gene: 10. The CDR3 reads CASSPTSSATYEQYF. CDR3 in DNA: TGTGCCAGTAGCCCGACTAGCAGCGCAACCTACGAGCAGTACTTC.

This chain connects TRBV7-9 to TRBJ2-7; D call uncertain. The CDR3 consists of 14 residues. CDR1 and CDR2 from the germline V gene are SEHNR and FQNEAQ (reference sequence). The V and J ends lost 2 bases and 5 bases respectively, with 13 bases between them. CDR3: CASSLTTANHEQYF. The CDR3 coding sequence is TGTGCCAGCAGCTTAACTACCGCGAACCACGAGCAGTACTTC.

The V call is TRBV18, the J call TRBJ2-7; D remains unclear. The germline V gene encodes CDR1 KGHSH and CDR2 LQKENI. The CDR3 consists of 13 residues. Trimming left V 6 bases short and J 0 bases short, with 9 bases between. The chain's CDR3 is CASSLPSSYEQYF. The CDR3 DNA is TGTGCCAGCTCCCTGCCGAGCTCCTACGAGCAGTACTTC.

V usage is TRBV5-1 and J usage is TRBJ2-1; 10 nucleotides agree with TRBD1. Per germline, CDR1 SGHRS and CDR2 YFSETQ. CDR3 length equals 15 residues. The trim removed 4 bases at V and 7 bases at J, leaving 8 bases unmatched. The CDR3 reads CASSRRTGGGNEQFF. CDR3 nucleotides: TGCGCCAGCAGCCGTCGGACAGGGGGAGGGAATGAGCAGTTCTTC. The entire variable domain, with the rest obtained from reference TRBV5-1 and TRBJ2-1, is as follows: KAGVTQTPRYLIKTRGQQVTLSCSPISGHRSVSWYQQTPGQGLQFLFEYFSETQRNKGNFPGRFSGRQFSNSRSEMNVSTLELGDSALYLCASSRRTGGGNEQFFGPGTRLTVL.

This chain connects TRBV4-1 to TRBJ1-4; D unclear. V gave up 3 bases and J gave up 0 bases, with 11 bases separating them. In germline, CDR1 is MGHRA, CDR2 YSYEKL. This CDR3 contains 16 residues. In nucleotides, the CDR3 is TGCGCCAGCAGCCAGGGAGTAACCTCAACTAATGAAAAACTGTTTTTT. Its translation is CASSQGVTSTNEKLFF.

The chain recombines TRBV27 with TRBJ2-6; a weak D match, TRBD1 (6 bases). V was shortened by 7 bases and J by 0 bases, with 13 bases between the two germline ends. This CDR3 region has 16 residues. In germline, CDR1 is MNHEY, CDR2 SMNVEV (reference sequence). The CDR3 region is CASTKQGNSGANVLTF. CDR3 nucleotides: TGTGCCAGCACCAAACAGGGAAACTCTGGGGCCAACGTCCTGACTTTC.

This chain links TRBV19 with TRBJ2-5; TRBD1 matches at 8 bases. Trimming cost V 7 bases and J 4 bases; bases outside gene matches: 2. The CDR3 is 12 amino acids. Germline CDR1 is LNHDA and CDR2 is SQIVND (reference sequence). CDR3 loop: CASTGGGETQYF. As DNA, the CDR3 is TGTGCCAGTACAGGGGGCGGAGAGACCCAGTACTTC.

The chain has TRBV5-1 and TRBJ2-7, with TRBD1 matching over 9 bases. Germline CDR1 SGHRS, CDR2 YFSETQ. V lost 3 bases to trimming and J lost 5 bases; unmatched junction nucleotides: 6. This CDR3 is 14 amino acids long. The CDR3 nucleotides are TGCGCCAGCAGCTCTTTACAGGGGGCCGACGAGCAGTACTTC. This sequence encodes CASSSLQGADEQYF.

The chain links TRBV3-1 (or the pseudogene TRBV3-2) to TRBJ2-1, with TRBD2 matching over 13 bases. In germline, CDR1 is LGHDT, CDR2 YNNKEL (reference sequence). The CDR3 runs 18 residues. With V trimmed by 4 bases and J by 7 bases, 13 bases remained unmatched. The CDR3 protein is CASSPSHTGLAGRNEQFF. In DNA form, the CDR3 reads TGTGCCAGCAGCCCCTCTCACACGGGACTAGCGGGACGTAATGAGCAGTTCTTC.

This sequence joins TRBV5-6 and TRBJ2-5; 10 nucleotides agree with TRBD2. The CDR3 is made up of 15 amino acids. Losses at the gene ends were 0 bases for V and 5 bases for J; bases not matched to a gene: 4. The germline CDR1 and CDR2 sequences are SGHDT and YYEEEE. The CDR3 is CASSLAASGSETQYF. CDR3 sequence (DNA): TGTGCCAGCAGCTTGGCCGCTAGCGGGAGTGAGACCCAGTACTTC.

The chain recombines TRBV7-9 with TRBJ1-2; D is undetermined. The germline V gene has CDR1 SEHNR and CDR2 FQNEAQ (reference sequence). This CDR3 has 15 amino acids. V dropped 5 bases and J dropped 0 bases, with 13 bases sitting between them. The DNA of the CDR3 is TGTGCCAGCAGCCCAGGCGAAACAGCTAACTATGGCTACACCTTC. Amino acid sequence: CASSPGETANYGYTF.

The CDR3 reads CASSEGRLAGRLSYNEQFF. The CDR3 DNA follows: TGTGCCAGCAGTGAAGGTAGGCTAGCGGGGAGACTCTCCTACAATGAGCAGTTCTTC. This chain uses TRBV6-1 with TRBJ2-1; TRBD2 matches at 9 bases. Germline trimming cut 1 base from V and 0 bases from J; bases unmatched to any gene: 10. Germline CDR1 and CDR2: MNHNS and SASEGT. The CDR3 is 19 amino acids.

The J gene is TRBJ2-1, the V gene TRBV24-1; D is perhaps TRBD2 (6 bases). The germline V gene encodes CDR1 KGHDR and CDR2 SFDVKD. V was pared by 8 bases and J by 9 bases, with 13 bases between. The CDR3 contains 12 residues. The chain's CDR3 is CATTTSLGEQFF. In DNA, the CDR3 is TGTGCCACCACTACTAGCCTCGGTGAGCAGTTCTTC.

V usage is TRBV4-1 and J usage is TRBJ1-2, with D possibly being TRBD1 (6 bases). The ends were cut back, 0 bases at V and 4 bases at J, with 21 bases in the middle. The CDR3 covers 18 residues. Germline V CDR1 and CDR2: MGHRA, YSYEKL. CDR3 amino acids: CASSQDLTGVLRGYGYTF. In DNA form, the CDR3 reads TGCGCCAGCAGCCAAGATCTGACAGGCGTGCTCAGGGGCTATGGCTACACCTTC.

This chain links TRBV6-5 with TRBJ2-5, with D tentatively TRBD2 (6 bases). The V gene's germline CDR1 is MNHEY and CDR2 SVGAGI. The CDR3 spans 12 residues. The ends were cut back, 6 bases at V and 5 bases at J, with 10 bases in the middle. CDR3 sequence: CASRAGPETQYF. The CDR3 coding sequence is TGTGCCAGCAGGGCGGGACCGGAGACCCAGTACTTC.

V is TRBV18 and J is TRBJ1-6, with D possibly being TRBD1 (5 bases). The V and J ends lost 2 bases and 7 bases respectively, with 12 bases between them. The CDR3 spans 15 residues. Germline V gene sequence: CDR1 KGHSH, CDR2 LQKENI. The CDR3 region has the DNA TGTGCCAGCTCACCAGGGGCGCAGGGAAATTCACCCCTCCACTTT. This translates into CASSPGAQGNSPLHF.

In this sample, this clone turned up a few times. The chain has TRBV6-5 and TRBJ1-4; D gene uncertain. This CDR3 is built from 13 residues. V was trimmed by 0 bases and J by 8 bases, leaving 7 bases between them. CDR1 is MNHEY, CDR2 SVGAGI, per germline. The CDR3 sequence: CASSYSEEEKLFF. The CDR3 region has the DNA TGTGCCAGCAGTTACTCGGAGGAGGAAAAACTGTTTTTT.